The text below deals with one T cell receptor beta chain. CDR1 is MNHNS and CDR2 is SASEGT in the germline V gene. The CDR3 length is 12 residues. The V end lost 6 bases, the J end lost 2 bases, and 8 bases lay between the germline ends. The healthy adult donors were HIV-negative and reported no recent acute infections or vaccinations. The authors divided CD4+ cells into CD45RA+ naive and CD45RA-negative memory subsets. The entry originates in a study of shared clonotypes between healthy human individuals. Sequencing used immunoSEQ multiplex PCR; TCRdb keeps in-frame clones, though not all of them. The table shows more than 2 million clones, with roughly 95% occurring only once.

The J gene is TRBJ2-7, the V gene TRBV6-1, with D unresolved. Sequenced material: naive CD4+ T cells sorted from blood. Stated subset: CD45RA+ positively selected. This clonotype originated in a man younger than 35 in good health. Here the CDR3 DNA reads TGTGCCAGCAGGGTCGCGACCTACGAGCAGTACTTC. This translates into CASRVATYEQYF.